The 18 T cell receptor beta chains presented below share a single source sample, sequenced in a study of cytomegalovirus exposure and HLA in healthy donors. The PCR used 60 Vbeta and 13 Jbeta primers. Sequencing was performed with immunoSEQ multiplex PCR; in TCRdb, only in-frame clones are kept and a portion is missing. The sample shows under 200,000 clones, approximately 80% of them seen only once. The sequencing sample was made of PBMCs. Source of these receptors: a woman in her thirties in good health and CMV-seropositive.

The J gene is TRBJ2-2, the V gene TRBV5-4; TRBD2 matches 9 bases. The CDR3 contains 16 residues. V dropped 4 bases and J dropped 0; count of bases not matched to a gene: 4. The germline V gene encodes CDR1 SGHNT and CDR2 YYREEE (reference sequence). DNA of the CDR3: TGTGCCAGCAGCGGATCTAGCGGGGCGAACACCGGGGAGCTGTTTTTT. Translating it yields CASSGSSGANTGELFF.

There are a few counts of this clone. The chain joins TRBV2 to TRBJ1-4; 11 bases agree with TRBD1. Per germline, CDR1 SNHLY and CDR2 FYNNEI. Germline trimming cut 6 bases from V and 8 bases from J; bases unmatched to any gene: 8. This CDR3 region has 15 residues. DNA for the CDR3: TGTGCCAGCAGACACAGGACAGGGGGCGAAGAAAAACTGTTTTTT. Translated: CASRHRTGGEEKLFF. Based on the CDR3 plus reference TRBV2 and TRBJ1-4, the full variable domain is EPEVTQTPSHQVTQMGQEVILRCVPISNHLYFYWYRQILGQKVEFLVSFYNNEISEKSEIFDDQFSVERPDGSNFTLKIRSTKLEDSAMYFCASRHRTGGEEKLFFGSGTQLSVL.

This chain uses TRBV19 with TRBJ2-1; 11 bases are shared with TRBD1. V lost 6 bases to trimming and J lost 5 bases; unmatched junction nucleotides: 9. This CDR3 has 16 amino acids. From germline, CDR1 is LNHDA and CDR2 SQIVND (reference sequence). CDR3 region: CASSPGTGGQHNEQFF. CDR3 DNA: TGTGCCAGTAGCCCCGGGACAGGGGGACAACACAATGAGCAGTTCTTC.

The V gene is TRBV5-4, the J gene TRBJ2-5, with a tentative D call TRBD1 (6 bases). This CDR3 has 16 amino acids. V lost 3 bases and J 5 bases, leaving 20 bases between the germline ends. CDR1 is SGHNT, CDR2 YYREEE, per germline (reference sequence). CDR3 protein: CASSSTRSGAGETQYF. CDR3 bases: TGTGCCAGCAGCTCGACCCGTTCAGGGGCAGGGGAGACCCAGTACTTC.

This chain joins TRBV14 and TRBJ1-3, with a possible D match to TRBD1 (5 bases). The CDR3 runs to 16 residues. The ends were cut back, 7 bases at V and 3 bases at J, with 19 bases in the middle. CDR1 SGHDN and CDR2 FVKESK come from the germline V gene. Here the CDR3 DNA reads TGTGCCAGCAAAGAAGAACACGGGGGAAGTGGAAACACCATATATTTT. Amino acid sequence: CASKEEHGGSGNTIYF. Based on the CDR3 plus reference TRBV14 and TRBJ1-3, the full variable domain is EAGVTQFPSHSVIEKGQTVTLRCDPISGHDNLYWYRRVMGKEIKFLLHFVKESKQDESGMPNNRFLAERTGGTYSTLKVQPAELEDSGVYFCASKEEHGGSGNTIYFGEGSWLTVV.

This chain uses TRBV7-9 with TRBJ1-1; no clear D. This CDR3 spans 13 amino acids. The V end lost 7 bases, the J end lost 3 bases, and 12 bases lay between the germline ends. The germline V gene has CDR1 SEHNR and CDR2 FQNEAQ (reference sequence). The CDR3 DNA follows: TGTGCCAGCACGCGGTTGGAGGACACTGAAGCTTTCTTT. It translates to CASTRLEDTEAFF.

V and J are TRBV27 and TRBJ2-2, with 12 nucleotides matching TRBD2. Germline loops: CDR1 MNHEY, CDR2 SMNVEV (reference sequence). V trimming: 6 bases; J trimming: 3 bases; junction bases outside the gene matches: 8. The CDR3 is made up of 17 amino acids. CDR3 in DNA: TGTGCCAGCAGCAGACTAGCGGGAGCCCCCTACACCGGGGAGCTGTTTTTT. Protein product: CASSRLAGAPYTGELFF.

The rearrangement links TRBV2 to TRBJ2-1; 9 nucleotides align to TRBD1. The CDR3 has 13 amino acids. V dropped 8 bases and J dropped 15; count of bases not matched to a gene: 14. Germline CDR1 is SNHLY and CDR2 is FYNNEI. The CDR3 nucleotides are TGTGCCAGCCTCCAGGACAGGGGCGATCAGGCGTTCTTC. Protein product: CASLQDRGDQAFF.

The DNA for the CDR3 is TGCAGCGTTGAGGGTAGGGCAGTGGAGGGCGATTATGGCTACACCTTC. Encoded protein: CSVEGRAVEGDYGYTF. The rearrangement uses TRBV29-1 and TRBJ1-2; no definite D call. Trimming removed 3 bases at V and 5 bases at J, with 22 bases between. There are 16 residues in the CDR3. The germline V gene has CDR1 SQVTM and CDR2 ANQGSEA.

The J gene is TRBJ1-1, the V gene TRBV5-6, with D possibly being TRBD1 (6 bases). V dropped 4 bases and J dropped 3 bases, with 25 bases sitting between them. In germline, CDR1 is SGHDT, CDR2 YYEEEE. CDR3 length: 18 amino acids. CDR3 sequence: CASSGVGWGRSEDTEAFF. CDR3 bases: TGTGCCAGCAGCGGTGTGGGGTGGGGGCGATCTGAGGACACTGAAGCTTTCTTT. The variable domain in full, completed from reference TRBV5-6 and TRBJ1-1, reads DAGVTQSPTHLIKTRGQQVTLRCSPKSGHDTVSWYQQALGQGPQFIFQYYEEEERQRGNFPDRFSGHQFPNYSSELNVNALLLGDSALYLCASSGVGWGRSEDTEAFFGQGTRLTVV.

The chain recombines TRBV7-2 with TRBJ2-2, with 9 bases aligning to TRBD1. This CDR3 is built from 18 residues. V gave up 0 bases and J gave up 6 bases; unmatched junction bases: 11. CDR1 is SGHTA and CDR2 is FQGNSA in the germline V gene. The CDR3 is CASSLAGDRGIRAGELFF. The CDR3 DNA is TGTGCCAGCAGCTTAGCGGGTGACAGGGGGATTCGGGCCGGGGAGCTGTTTTTT.

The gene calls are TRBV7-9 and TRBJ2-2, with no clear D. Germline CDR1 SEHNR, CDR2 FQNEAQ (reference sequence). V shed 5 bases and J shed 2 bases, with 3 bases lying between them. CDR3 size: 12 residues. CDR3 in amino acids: CASSHNTGELFF. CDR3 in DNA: TGTGCCAGCAGCCATAACACCGGGGAGCTGTTTTTT.

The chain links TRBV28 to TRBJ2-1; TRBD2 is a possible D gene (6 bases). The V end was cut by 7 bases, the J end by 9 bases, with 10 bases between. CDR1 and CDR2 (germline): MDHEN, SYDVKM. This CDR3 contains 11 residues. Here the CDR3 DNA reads TGTGCCAGCACCGGGGGAGCTGAGCAGTTCTTC. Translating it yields CASTGGAEQFF.

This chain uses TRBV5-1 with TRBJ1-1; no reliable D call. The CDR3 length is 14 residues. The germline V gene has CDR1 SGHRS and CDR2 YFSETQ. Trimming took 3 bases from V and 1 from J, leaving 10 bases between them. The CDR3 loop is CASSYRVRNTEAFF. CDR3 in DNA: TGCGCCAGCAGCTATAGAGTGAGGAACACTGAAGCTTTCTTT.

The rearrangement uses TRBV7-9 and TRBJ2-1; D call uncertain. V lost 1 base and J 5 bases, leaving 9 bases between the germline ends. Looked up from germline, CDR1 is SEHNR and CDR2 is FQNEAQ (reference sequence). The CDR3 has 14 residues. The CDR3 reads CASSLVMADNEQFF. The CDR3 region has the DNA TGTGCCAGCAGCTTAGTAATGGCCGACAATGAGCAGTTCTTC.

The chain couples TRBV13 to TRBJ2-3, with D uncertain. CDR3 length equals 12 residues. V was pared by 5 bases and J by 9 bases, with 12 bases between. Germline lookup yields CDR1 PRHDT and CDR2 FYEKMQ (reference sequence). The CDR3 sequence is CASSRDSITQYF. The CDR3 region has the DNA TGTGCCAGCAGCCGAGACTCCATAACGCAGTATTTT.

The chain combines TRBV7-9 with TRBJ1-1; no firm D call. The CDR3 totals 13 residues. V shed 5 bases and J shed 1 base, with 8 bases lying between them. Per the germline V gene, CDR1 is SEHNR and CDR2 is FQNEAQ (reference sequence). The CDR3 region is CASSPYRNTEAFF. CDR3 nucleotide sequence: TGTGCCAGCAGCCCCTACCGGAACACTGAAGCTTTCTTT.

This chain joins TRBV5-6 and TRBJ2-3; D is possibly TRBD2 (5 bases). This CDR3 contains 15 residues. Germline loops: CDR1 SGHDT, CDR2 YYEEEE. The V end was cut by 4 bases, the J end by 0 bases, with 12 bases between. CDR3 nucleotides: TGTGCCAGCAGCCGGCCAGCGGAGAGCACAGATACGCAGTATTTT. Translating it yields CASSRPAESTDTQYF.